The clone carrying this TCR beta chain was observed at least ten times. Its cognate antigen is unknown. Trimming left V 10 bases short and J 0 bases short, with 16 bases between. The CDR3 covers 15 residues. TCRdb reprocessed the reads with MiXCR, giving one entry per CDR3 protein. This sample has about 130,000 distinct CDR3 sequences, with more than 7% found just once. This sample is drawn from a study of T cell repertoires in cytomegalovirus infection. At the level of the study: It can be stated that public TCR beta signatures indicated CMV infection as well as a matching HLA type.

Study-level points and caveats: HLA-C-restricted CMV-specific TCR beta clonotypes prevailed in the ex vivo response.

Specimen: PBMCs. This TCR came from a human donor in good health (CMV status not recorded). Some clones in this sample may be carry-over from other donors' samples. J is TRBJ1-3 and V is TRBV12-3 or TRBV12-4, with a weak D call TRBD1 (6 bases). CDR3 sequence reads: CATREIGGSGNTIYF. CDR3 DNA sequence: TGTGCCACCCGAGAGATAGGGGGCTCTGGAAACACCATATATTTT.